A single sample is the source of the 28 T cell receptor beta chains below, sequenced in a study of blood T cell repertoires in COVID-19. Profiled with immunoSEQ multiplex PCR; TCRdb holds only in-frame clones, not every one. The data contain tens of thousands of clones, around 86% of them singletons. The source material was peripheral blood. These receptors originate from a man in his fifties with active COVID-19.

V is TRBV3-1 (or the pseudogene TRBV3-2) and J is TRBJ2-7; TRBD1 is a possible D gene (5 bases). Trimming took off 1 base at V and 6 bases at J, with 10 bases between the two ends. Germline V gives CDR1 LGHDT, CDR2 YNNKEL (reference sequence). The CDR3 sequence is 13 residues long. CDR3 DNA sequence: TGTGCCAGCAGCCAAGCAGGGTTGGGCGAGCAGTACTTC. It encodes CASSQAGLGEQYF.

This clone was counted between two and nine times. V gene TRBV11-2 combines with J gene TRBJ1-5; D is unresolved. Trimming cost V 1 base and J 6 bases, with 7 bases left between them. CDR1 is SGHAT, CDR2 FQNNGV, per germline. The CDR3 spans 13 residues. The CDR3 region is CASSLGRAQPQHF. CDR3 nucleotides: TGTGCCAGCAGCTTAGGGAGAGCTCAGCCCCAGCATTTT.

CDR3 coding DNA: TGTGCCAGCAGCCCGGTAAGCGGGAAAGGCACAGATACGCAGTATTTT. Protein product: CASSPVSGKGTDTQYF. The chain has TRBV3-1 (or the pseudogene TRBV3-2) and TRBJ2-3; TRBD2 matches 7 bases. Looked up from germline, CDR1 is LGHDT and CDR2 is YNNKEL (reference sequence). The CDR3 runs to 16 residues. V shed 4 bases and J 1 base; nucleotides not matched to a gene: 8.

The chain employs TRBV19 and TRBJ2-3; TRBD2 matches 8 bases. In germline, CDR1 is LNHDA, CDR2 SQIVND (reference sequence). The CDR3 spans 19 residues. The ends lost 4 bases at V and 1 base at J; junction bases unmatched: 16. This CDR3 is CASSKQASGGALRTDTQYF. In nucleotides, the CDR3 is TGTGCCAGTAGTAAACAGGCCTCGGGAGGGGCCCTACGCACAGATACGCAGTATTTT.

This clone appeared once. J is TRBJ1-1 and V is TRBV27; D might be TRBD1 (6 bases). From germline, CDR1 is MNHEY and CDR2 SMNVEV (reference sequence). V was clipped by 5 bases and J by 3 bases, with 10 bases between them. The CDR3 has 13 residues. The CDR3 region is CASSRPGDTEAFF. Here the CDR3 DNA reads TGTGCCAGCAGTCGCCCAGGGGACACTGAAGCTTTCTTT.

V gene TRBV18 combines with J gene TRBJ2-1; 11 bases map to TRBD2. J gave up 5 bases and V 3 bases, and 9 bases lay outside the gene matches. Germline CDR1 KGHSH, CDR2 LQKENI. The CDR3 has 17 residues. The CDR3 sequence is CASSPGPSGRSHNEQFF. CDR3 DNA sequence: TGTGCCAGCTCACCTGGGCCTAGCGGGAGGTCTCACAATGAGCAGTTCTTC.

The rearrangement links TRBV19 to TRBJ2-5; 9 nucleotides agree with TRBD2. Trimming took 0 bases from V and 2 from J; bases not matched to a gene: 7. The V gene's germline CDR1 is LNHDA and CDR2 SQIVND (reference sequence). The CDR3 has 17 amino acids. The DNA for the CDR3 is TGTGCCAGTAGTATAGAAGGTAGCGGGGGCGAACAAGAGACCCAGTACTTC. Its protein is CASSIEGSGGEQETQYF.

V and J are TRBV5-6 and TRBJ2-5; 9 bases match TRBD1. This CDR3 is 16 amino acids long. The V gene's germline CDR1 is SGHDT and CDR2 YYEEEE. V was clipped by 5 bases and J by 5 bases; unmatched bases: 13. CDR3 region: CASRPDRGVFWETQYF. CDR3 nucleotides: TGTGCCAGCAGACCGGACAGGGGCGTATTCTGGGAGACCCAGTACTTC.

This clone was counted a single time. The rearrangement links TRBV3-1 (or the pseudogene TRBV3-2) to TRBJ1-5, with 10 bases identical to TRBD1. The CDR3 is 14 amino acids. Germline CDR1 is LGHDT and CDR2 is YNNKEL (reference sequence). J lost 5 bases, V lost 4 bases, and 2 bases had no gene match. The CDR3, as DNA: TGTGCCAGCAGCCCGACAGGGGGCGATCAGCCCCAGCATTTT. The encoded protein is CASSPTGGDQPQHF.

The chain is built from TRBV4-1 and TRBJ2-1, with 8 bases that match TRBD2. This CDR3 has 14 amino acids. V trimming: 2 bases; J trimming: 7 bases; junction bases outside the gene matches: 4. Germline V gives CDR1 MGHRA, CDR2 YSYEKL. This CDR3 is CASSQWGLGNEQFF. The CDR3 DNA follows: TGCGCCAGCAGCCAATGGGGACTAGGAAATGAGCAGTTCTTC.

This chain links TRBV18 with TRBJ2-6; maybe TRBD2 (6 bases). This CDR3 is built from 18 residues. The germline V gene has CDR1 KGHSH and CDR2 LQKENI. Trimming took 4 bases from V and 0 from J, leaving 16 bases between them. The CDR3 coding sequence is TGTGCCAGCTCACTTCAGCCCGGAGGGGTCTCTGGGGCCAACGTCCTGACTTTC. Amino acid sequence: CASSLQPGGVSGANVLTF. The full variable domain, its missing parts supplied by reference TRBV18 and TRBJ2-6, is NAGVMQNPRHLVRRRGQEARLRCSPMKGHSHVYWYRQLPEEGLKFMVYLQKENIIDESGMPKERFSAEFPKEGPSILRIQQVVRGDSAAYFCASSLQPGGVSGANVLTFGAGSRLTVL.

The CDR3 nucleotides are TGTGCCAGCAGTGTCACAGGGCTGGAGACCCAGTACTTC. It encodes CASSVTGLETQYF. The V call is TRBV2, the J call TRBJ2-5, with a possible D match to TRBD1 (6 bases). Germline CDR1 and CDR2: SNHLY and FYNNEI. With 4 bases removed from V and 5 bases from J, the gap between germline ends came to 11 bases. The CDR3 is 13 amino acids.

The rearrangement uses TRBV2 and TRBJ2-7; 9 nucleotides agree with TRBD2. Germline V gene data show CDR1 as SNHLY and CDR2 as FYNNEI. This CDR3 region has 15 residues. The V gene end was trimmed by 4 bases and the J gene end by 0 bases; junction bases not matched to a gene: 4. The CDR3 loop reads CASSVLAGSSYEQYF. The CDR3 bases are TGTGCCAGCAGTGTCCTAGCGGGGAGCTCCTACGAGCAGTACTTC.

The J gene is TRBJ2-1, the V gene TRBV4-2; 12 nucleotides match TRBD2. This CDR3 contains 17 residues. Looked up from germline, CDR1 is LGHNA and CDR2 is YNFKEQ. Trimming cost V 1 base and J 6 bases; bases outside gene matches: 7. The CDR3 nucleotides are TGTGCCAGCAGCCAAGCGGCTAGCGGGAGGGCCGGCAATGAGCAGTTCTTC. Amino acid sequence: CASSQAASGRAGNEQFF.

The DNA of the CDR3 is TGTGCCAGCAGCCGGGGGGGGACGCCTACTGAAGCTTTCTTT. It codes for CASSRGGTPTEAFF. The chain recombines TRBV7-6 with TRBJ1-1, with D perhaps matching TRBD1 (5 bases). V was cut by 5 bases and J by 5 bases, with 15 bases left in between. Per germline, CDR1 SGHVS and CDR2 FNYEAQ. This CDR3 spans 14 amino acids.

V is TRBV19 and J is TRBJ1-2; D remains ambiguous. The CDR3 covers 14 residues. Trimming left V 1 base short and J 2 bases short, with 8 bases between. Germline CDR1 reads LNHDA; CDR2 reads SQIVND (reference sequence). This CDR3 is CASSIGQSNYGYTF. CDR3 DNA: TGTGCCAGTAGTATAGGTCAGTCCAACTATGGCTACACCTTC.

V is TRBV7-2 and J is TRBJ1-4, with D hard to call. The CDR3 loop spans 15 amino acids. CDR1 is SGHTA, CDR2 FQGNSA, per germline. Trimming stripped 2 bases from V and 8 bases from J, with 15 bases between. Here the CDR3 DNA reads TGTGCCAGCAGCTTACAGTCCGTCGGGAACGAAAAACTGTTTTTT. Its protein is CASSLQSVGNEKLFF.

V and J are TRBV18 and TRBJ2-6; D gene ambiguous. Per germline, CDR1 KGHSH and CDR2 LQKENI. Trimming took 6 bases from V and 0 from J, leaving 3 bases between them. The CDR3 totals 13 residues. CDR3: CASSSSGANVLTF. CDR3 sequence (DNA): TGTGCCAGCTCTAGCTCTGGGGCCAACGTCCTGACTTTC. Full variable domain (outside the CDR3, taken from reference TRBV18 and TRBJ2-6): NAGVMQNPRHLVRRRGQEARLRCSPMKGHSHVYWYRQLPEEGLKFMVYLQKENIIDESGMPKERFSAEFPKEGPSILRIQQVVRGDSAAYFCASSSSGANVLTFGAGSRLTVL.

This chain connects TRBV4-2 to TRBJ2-7; no firm D call. The V end lost 1 base, the J end lost 2 bases, and 12 bases lay between the germline ends. This CDR3 has 15 residues. Germline lookup yields CDR1 LGHNA and CDR2 YNFKEQ. The CDR3 here is CASSQGIANPYEQYF. The CDR3 bases are TGTGCCAGCAGCCAAGGCATAGCAAATCCCTACGAGCAGTACTTC.

A single count supports this clone. V is TRBV18 and J is TRBJ2-6; a possible D gene is TRBD2 (6 bases). This CDR3 is built from 17 residues. V lost 4 bases and J lost 0, with 13 bases in between. The germline V gene has CDR1 KGHSH and CDR2 LQKENI. The CDR3 protein is CASSHGTPASGANVLTF. CDR3 coding DNA: TGTGCCAGCTCACACGGGACTCCCGCCTCTGGGGCCAACGTCCTGACTTTC.

This clone was picked up a small number of times. The chain employs TRBV19 and TRBJ2-6; D is unresolved. V shed 3 bases and J shed 6 bases, with 9 bases lying between them. The CDR3 has 14 residues. In germline, CDR1 is LNHDA, CDR2 SQIVND (reference sequence). In DNA, the CDR3 is TGTGCCAGTAGTATGCGAGCCGAGGCCAACGTCCTGACTTTC. It encodes CASSMRAEANVLTF.

The V gene is TRBV6-5, the J gene TRBJ2-7, with TRBD1 matching over 11 bases. Germline CDR1 reads MNHEY; CDR2 reads SVGAGI. The CDR3 runs 13 residues. Trimming cost V 7 bases and J 9 bases; bases outside gene matches: 8. CDR3 DNA: TGTGCCAGCAATCGGGACAGGGGGGAACGGCAGTACTTC. It encodes CASNRDRGERQYF.

V and J are TRBV4-3 and TRBJ2-7, with 7 bases lining up with TRBD1. The V segment lost 1 base and the J segment 2 bases; nucleotides outside the gene matches: 5. CDR1 LGHNA and CDR2 YSLEER come from the germline V gene. This CDR3 contains 15 residues. CDR3 coding DNA: TGCGCCAGCAGCCAAGGCCCGGGACAGACCTACGAGCAGTACTTC. Amino acids: CASSQGPGQTYEQYF.

This clone appeared a few times. The rearrangement joins TRBV7-8 to TRBJ2-2; the D is unclear. Germline-derived CDR1 and CDR2 are SGHVS and FQNEAQ. Trimming removed 5 bases from V and 1 base from J, with 5 bases in between. The CDR3 consists of 13 residues. The CDR3 sequence is CASSRQNTGELFF. DNA of the CDR3: TGTGCCAGCAGCCGACAGAACACCGGGGAGCTGTTTTTT.

The genes are TRBV4-3 and TRBJ2-2; 10 nucleotides match TRBD2. The CDR3 extends over 18 amino acids. CDR1 LGHNA and CDR2 YSLEER come from the germline V gene. The V segment lost 0 bases and the J segment 0 bases; nucleotides outside the gene matches: 4. CDR3 DNA: TGCGCCAGCAGCCAAGATCTACTAGCGGGAACGAACACCGGGGAGCTGTTTTTT. Its translation is CASSQDLLAGTNTGELFF.

The J gene is TRBJ2-3, the V gene TRBV27; perhaps TRBD2 as D (6 bases). Trimming left V 6 bases short and J 5 bases short, with 12 bases between. CDR3 length equals 13 residues. Per germline, CDR1 MNHEY and CDR2 SMNVEV (reference sequence). CDR3 sequence (DNA): TGTGCCAGCAGAGCTAGCGCTAGAGATACGCAGTATTTT. Its protein product is CASRASARDTQYF.

V and J are TRBV19 and TRBJ1-5, with a possible D match to TRBD1 (6 bases). This CDR3 contains 14 residues. Trimming cost V 4 bases and J 7 bases, with 14 bases left between them. CDR1 is LNHDA and CDR2 is SQIVND in the germline V gene (reference sequence). CDR3 nucleotides: TGTGCCAGTAGTACCCAGGACAGCCGGCAGCCCCAGCATTTT. This gives the protein CASSTQDSRQPQHF.

The rearrangement joins TRBV9 to TRBJ1-2; the match to TRBD1 covers 8 bases. CDR3 length: 14 residues. The germline CDR1 and CDR2 sequences are SGDLS and YYNGEE. With V trimmed by 0 bases and J by 5 bases, 3 bases remained unmatched. The CDR3 coding sequence is TGTGCCAGCAGCGTAGAACAGGGGGGGTATGGCTACACCTTC. Amino acid sequence: CASSVEQGGYGYTF.